What follows describes a single TCR beta chain. The assay was immunoSEQ multiplex PCR, and TCRdb's table has in-frame clones only and misses some. This table has some 240,000 clones, about 86% appearing once. The data were obtained in a study of blood T cell repertoires in COVID-19. The wider study: Samples came from the United States, Italy and Spain, spanning acute and convalescent COVID-19. Nucleic acid was either cDNA or gDNA, and it came from T cells, B-cell-depleted T cells, or PBMCs.

The trim removed 6 bases at V and 7 bases at J, leaving 8 bases unmatched. The CDR3 length is 14 residues. CDR1 MNHEY and CDR2 SVGAGI come from the germline V gene. Assignment of participants to cohorts was predicated upon participant-reported clinical history. This receptor was identified in a woman aged 40 to 50 with acute COVID-19. The chain combines TRBV6-5 with TRBJ2-1, with 8 bases aligning to TRBD2. The source material was PBMCs or T cells enriched from blood (not recorded which). The CDR3 spells CASSLSGTVNEQFF. CDR3 nucleotide sequence: TGTGCCAGCAGCCTTAGCGGGACCGTGAATGAGCAGTTCTTC.